The text below deals with one T cell receptor beta chain. What it binds is not known. The data originate from a study of cytomegalovirus exposure and HLA in healthy donors. Study at large: There were under 140 million unique TCR beta sequences, drawn from about 179 million T cells, in an earlier analysis. Points from the study as a whole: Further analysis, carried out later, found HLA-associated TCR beta chains more clonally expanded than equally common other chains. It has been reported that TCR beta sequences accurately predicted the HLA-A and HLA-B alleles of most subjects. No immune exposure information besides CMV serostatus was available.

Primers for the PCR totalled 60 Vbeta and 13 Jbeta. Sequencing was performed with immunoSEQ multiplex PCR; in TCRdb, only in-frame clones are kept and a portion is missing. Counted here are around 91,000 clones, roughly four fifths occurring once; the ten biggest clones make up around 4.3%. CDR1 is SGHDN, CDR2 FVKESK, per germline. This CDR3 is built from 12 residues. V is TRBV14 and J is TRBJ2-5; no clear D. The DNA end is a closer match to TRBJ2-7, so the J assignment may be wrong. This receptor was identified in a woman aged 40 to 49 in good health and CMV-seropositive. The sequenced material came from PBMCs. The CDR3 region has the DNA TGTGCCAGCAGCCAAGCCTTTTACGAGCAGTACTTC. This translates into CASSQAFYEQYF.